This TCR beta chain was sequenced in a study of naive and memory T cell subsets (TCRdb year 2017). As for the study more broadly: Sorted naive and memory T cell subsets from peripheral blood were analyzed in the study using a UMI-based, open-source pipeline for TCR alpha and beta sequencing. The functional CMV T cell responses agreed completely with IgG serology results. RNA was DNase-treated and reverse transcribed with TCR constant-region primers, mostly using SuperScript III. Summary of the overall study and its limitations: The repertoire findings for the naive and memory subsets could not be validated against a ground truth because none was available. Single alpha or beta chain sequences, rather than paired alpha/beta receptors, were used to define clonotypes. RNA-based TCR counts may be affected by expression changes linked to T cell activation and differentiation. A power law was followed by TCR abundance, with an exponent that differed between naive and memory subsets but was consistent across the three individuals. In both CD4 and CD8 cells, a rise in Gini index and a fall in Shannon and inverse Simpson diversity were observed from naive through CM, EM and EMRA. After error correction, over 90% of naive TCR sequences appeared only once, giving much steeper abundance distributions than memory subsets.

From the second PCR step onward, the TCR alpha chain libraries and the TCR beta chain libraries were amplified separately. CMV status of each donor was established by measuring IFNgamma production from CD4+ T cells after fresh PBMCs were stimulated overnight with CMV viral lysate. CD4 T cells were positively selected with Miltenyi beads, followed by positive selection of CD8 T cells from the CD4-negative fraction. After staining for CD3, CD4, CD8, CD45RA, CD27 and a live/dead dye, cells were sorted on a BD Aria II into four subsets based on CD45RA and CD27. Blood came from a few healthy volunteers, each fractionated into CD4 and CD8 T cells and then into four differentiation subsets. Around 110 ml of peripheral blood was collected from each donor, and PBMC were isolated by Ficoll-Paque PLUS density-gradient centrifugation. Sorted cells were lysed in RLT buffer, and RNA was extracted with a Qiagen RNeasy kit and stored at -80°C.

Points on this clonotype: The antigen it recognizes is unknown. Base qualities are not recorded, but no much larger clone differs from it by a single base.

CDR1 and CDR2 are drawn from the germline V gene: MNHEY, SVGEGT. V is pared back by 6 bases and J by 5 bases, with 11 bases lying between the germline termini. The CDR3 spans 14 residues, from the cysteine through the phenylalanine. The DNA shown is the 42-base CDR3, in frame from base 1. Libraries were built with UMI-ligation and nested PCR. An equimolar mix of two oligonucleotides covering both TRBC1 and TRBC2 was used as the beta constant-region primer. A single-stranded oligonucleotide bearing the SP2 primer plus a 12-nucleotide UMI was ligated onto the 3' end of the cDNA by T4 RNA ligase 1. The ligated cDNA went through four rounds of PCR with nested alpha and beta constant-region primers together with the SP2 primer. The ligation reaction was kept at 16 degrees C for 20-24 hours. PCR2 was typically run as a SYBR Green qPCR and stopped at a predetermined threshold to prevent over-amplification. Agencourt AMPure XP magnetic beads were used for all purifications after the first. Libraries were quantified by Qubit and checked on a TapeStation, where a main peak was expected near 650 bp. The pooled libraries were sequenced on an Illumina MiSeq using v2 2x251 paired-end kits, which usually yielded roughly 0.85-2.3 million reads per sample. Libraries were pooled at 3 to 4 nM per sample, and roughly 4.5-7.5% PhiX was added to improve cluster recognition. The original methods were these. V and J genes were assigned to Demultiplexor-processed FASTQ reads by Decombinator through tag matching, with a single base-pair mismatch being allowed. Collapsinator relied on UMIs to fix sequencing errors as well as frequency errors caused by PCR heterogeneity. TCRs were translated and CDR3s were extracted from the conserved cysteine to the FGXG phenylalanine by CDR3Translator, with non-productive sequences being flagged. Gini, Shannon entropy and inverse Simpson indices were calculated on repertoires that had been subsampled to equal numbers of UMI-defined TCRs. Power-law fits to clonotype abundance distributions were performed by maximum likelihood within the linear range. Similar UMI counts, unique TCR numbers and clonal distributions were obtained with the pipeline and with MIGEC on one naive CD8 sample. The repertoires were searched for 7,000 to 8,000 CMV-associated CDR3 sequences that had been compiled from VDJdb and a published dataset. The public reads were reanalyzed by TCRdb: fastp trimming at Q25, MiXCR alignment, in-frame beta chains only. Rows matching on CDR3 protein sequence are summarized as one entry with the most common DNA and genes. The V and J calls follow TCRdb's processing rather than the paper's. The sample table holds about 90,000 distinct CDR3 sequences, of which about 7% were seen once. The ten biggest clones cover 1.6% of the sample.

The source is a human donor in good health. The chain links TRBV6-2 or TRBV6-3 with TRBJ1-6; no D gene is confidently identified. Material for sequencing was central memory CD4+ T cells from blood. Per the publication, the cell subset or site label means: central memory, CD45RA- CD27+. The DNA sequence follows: TGTGCCAGCAGCCGGACGGGAGATAATTCACCCCTCCACTTT. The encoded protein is CASSRTGDNSPLHF.